What follows are 16 T cell receptor beta chains derived from one specimen sequenced in a study of cytomegalovirus exposure and HLA in healthy donors. Amplification used 60 Vbeta primers and 13 Jbeta primers. Profiled with immunoSEQ multiplex PCR; TCRdb holds only in-frame clones, not every one. The data show 200,000 or so clones, roughly four fifths seen once. The sequencing input was PBMCs. The receptors were sampled from a young woman in good health and CMV-seropositive.

V is TRBV27 and J is TRBJ2-1; 7 nucleotides match TRBD2. This CDR3 contains 14 residues. J was trimmed by 4 bases and V by 0 bases; bases with no gene match: 0. Germline CDR1 and CDR2: MNHEY and SMNVEV (reference sequence). The CDR3 DNA sequence: TGTGCCAGCAGTTTATCGCGGGGGTACAATGAGCAGTTCTTC. As protein: CASSLSRGYNEQFF.

The chain couples TRBV19 to TRBJ1-3; D ambiguous. The CDR3 consists of 14 residues. Germline V CDR1 and CDR2: LNHDA, SQIVND (reference sequence). V lost 9 bases and J lost 0, with 12 bases in between. This CDR3 reads CASQVGSSGNTIYF. CDR3 nucleotide sequence: TGTGCCAGCCAGGTCGGGAGCTCTGGAAACACCATATATTTT.

This clone was detected only a few times. This rearrangement joins TRBV7-6 to TRBJ1-1; maybe TRBD1 (5 bases). The CDR3 loop spans 13 amino acids. Trimming cost V 5 bases and J 8 bases, with 15 bases left between them. Germline V gene data show CDR1 as SGHVS and CDR2 as FNYEAQ. CDR3 residues: CASSPAPGGEAFF. The CDR3 region has the DNA TGTGCCAGCAGCCCCGCTCCCGGGGGGGAAGCTTTCTTT.

The rearrangement joins TRBV6-5 to TRBJ2-2, with D perhaps matching TRBD2 (5 bases). The CDR3 loop spans 15 amino acids. CDR1 and CDR2 (germline): MNHEY, SVGAGI. Trimming pared 1 base from V and 0 bases from J, leaving 6 bases between. The CDR3: CASSYYGTNTGELFF. The CDR3 DNA sequence: TGTGCCAGCAGTTACTACGGGACGAACACCGGGGAGCTGTTTTTT.

With respect to this clone: The same CDR3 is also encoded by other DNA sequences in this sample. The chain has TRBV29-1 and TRBJ1-2; D is possibly TRBD1 (6 bases). V shed 5 bases and J shed 4 bases, with 8 bases lying between them. Germline V lookup: CDR1 SQVTM, CDR2 ANQGSEA. The CDR3 loop spans 11 amino acids. CDR3 sequence (DNA): TGCAGCGTTACAGGGTCCTATGGCTACACCTTC. It yields the protein CSVTGSYGYTF.

The chain has TRBV5-1 and TRBJ1-1; D might be TRBD1 (6 bases). Looked up from germline, CDR1 is SGHRS and CDR2 is YFSETQ. The CDR3 is made up of 15 amino acids. Trimming cost V 5 bases and J 5 bases, with 19 bases left between them. CDR3 sequence: CASRSYGGGQTEAFF. As DNA, the CDR3 is TGCGCCAGCAGATCATATGGGGGCGGGCAGACTGAAGCTTTCTTT.

This chain connects TRBV6-5 to TRBJ1-1, with a tentative D call TRBD1 (5 bases). The germline V gene has CDR1 MNHEY and CDR2 SVGAGI. The CDR3 is 14 amino acids. V lost 6 bases and J lost 6, with 17 bases in between. The CDR3: CASSPDITSAEAFF. In DNA form, the CDR3 reads TGTGCCAGCAGCCCGGACATAACTAGCGCTGAAGCTTTCTTT.

The chain links TRBV5-1 to TRBJ1-1, with TRBD1 as a possible D gene (5 bases). This CDR3 has 13 amino acids. V was trimmed by 0 bases and J by 4 bases, leaving 7 bases between them. Germline values: CDR1 SGHRS, CDR2 YFSETQ. The CDR3 nucleotides read TGCGCCAGCAGCTTGGGAAGGGGCACTGAAGCTTTCTTT. The encoded protein is CASSLGRGTEAFF.

This sequence joins TRBV11-1 and TRBJ1-2; 9 bases are shared with TRBD1. The CDR3 runs 13 residues. Trimming at V came to 3 bases and at J to 7 bases, leaving 3 bases not matched to a gene. Germline V lookup: CDR1 SGHAT, CDR2 FQDESV (reference sequence). The CDR3 region is CASSFTGGSGYTF. CDR3 in DNA: TGTGCCAGCAGCTTTACAGGGGGCAGTGGCTACACCTTC.

This clone was counted only a few times. The chain recombines TRBV27 with TRBJ2-3, with TRBD2 identical over 8 bases. This CDR3 has 17 residues. Trimming cost V 4 bases and J 2 bases; bases outside gene matches: 11. The V gene's germline CDR1 is MNHEY and CDR2 SMNVEV (reference sequence). The CDR3 DNA follows: TGTGCCAGCAGTTCAACCCCCAGCGGGGGTTACACAGATACGCAGTATTTT. Residues: CASSSTPSGGYTDTQYF.

The genes are TRBV2 and TRBJ2-5, with a weak D call TRBD1 (5 bases). Between the trimmed V and J ends, which lost 4 bases and 4 bases, there was a span of 10 bases. Germline V gives CDR1 SNHLY, CDR2 FYNNEI. The CDR3 consists of 13 residues. The CDR3 here is CASSGQYIETQYF. The CDR3 DNA sequence: TGTGCCAGCAGTGGACAGTACATAGAGACCCAGTACTTC.

This chain joins TRBV27 and TRBJ2-3; D gene uncertain. The CDR3 runs 15 residues. Trimming cost V 1 base and J 2 bases, with 10 bases left between them. In germline, CDR1 is MNHEY, CDR2 SMNVEV (reference sequence). The CDR3: CASSLFSLLTDTQYF. The CDR3 bases are TGTGCCAGCAGTTTATTCTCCCTACTCACAGATACGCAGTATTTT.

V usage is TRBV7-9 and J usage is TRBJ1-2; D possibly corresponds to TRBD1 (6 bases). V was shortened by 3 bases and J by 13 bases, with 18 bases between the two germline ends. The germline V gene has CDR1 SEHNR and CDR2 FQNEAQ (reference sequence). The CDR3 contains 13 residues. The CDR3 nucleotides are TGTGCCAGCAGCTTTACAGGGATTTCTTCAAGCACCTTC. It yields the protein CASSFTGISSSTF.

The CDR3 sequence: CASSVGPGRWNEQFF. In DNA form, the CDR3 reads TGTGCCAGCAGTGTTGGGCCCGGGAGGTGGAATGAGCAGTTCTTC. The chain recombines TRBV6-1 with TRBJ2-1, with 7 bases lining up with TRBD2. V trimming: 4 bases; J trimming: 7 bases; junction bases outside the gene matches: 10. CDR3 length equals 15 residues. In germline, CDR1 is MNHNS, CDR2 SASEGT.

The chain carries TRBV6-4 and TRBJ2-1; TRBD2 matches 9 bases. Trimming took 1 base from V and 3 from J; bases not matched to a gene: 4. This CDR3 has 16 amino acids. Germline lookup yields CDR1 MRHNA and CDR2 SNTAGT. CDR3 coding DNA: TGTGCCAGCAGTGACTTAGGCGGGGGGGGCTACAATGAGCAGTTCTTC. Protein product: CASSDLGGGGYNEQFF.

V gene TRBV13 combines with J gene TRBJ1-1; TRBD1 agrees at 10 bases. V lost 5 bases, J lost 4 bases, and 13 bases stayed unmatched. The germline V gene has CDR1 PRHDT and CDR2 FYEKMQ (reference sequence). The CDR3 is 17 amino acids. The CDR3 nucleotides are TGTGCCAGCAGCAACCCCGAGGGACAGGGGTTAATCACTGAAGCTTTCTTT. Its protein product is CASSNPEGQGLITEAFF. Drawing the rest from reference TRBV13 and TRBJ1-1, the complete variable domain is AAGVIQSPRHLIKEKRETATLKCYPIPRHDTVYWYQQGPGQDPQFLISFYEKMQSDKGSIPDRFSAQQFSDYHSELNMSSLELGDSALYFCASSNPEGQGLITEAFFGQGTRLTVV.